The sequence of this T cell receptor beta chain was determined in a study of identical twins. General study points: Monozygotic twin pairs showed more out-of-frame TCR alpha sharing than models estimated. Twins' surplus sharing was weaker for beta out-of-frame sequences.

This clonotype was counted ten times or more. What it binds is unknown. Per germline, CDR1 SGHRS and CDR2 YFSETQ. The CDR3 is 15 amino acids. The V end lost 0 bases, the J end lost 1 base, and 8 bases lay between the germline ends. MiXCR, run by TCRdb on the 5' RACE reads, gives a single entry per CDR3 protein. The data contain around 650,000 distinct CDR3 sequences, under 8.5% of them seen just once; the ten biggest clones take up 1.5% to 2%. These data also formed part of another study, on yellow fever vaccine responses in identical twins. That source adds: Reports say the vaccine T cell response in twins looked partly convergent and partly personalized.

The V and J genes are TRBV5-1 and TRBJ1-5; D is undetermined. The source material was PBMCs. This sequence originates from a woman aged 18-29 years in good health. CDR3 amino acids: CASSLETGSNQPQHF. In nucleotides, the CDR3 is TGCGCCAGCAGCTTGGAAACGGGCAGCAATCAGCCCCAGCATTTT.